The present entry profiles one TCR beta chain with its context. As yet, its antigen is unknown. The protocol was immunoSEQ multiplex PCR, while the TCRdb copy is restricted to in-frame clones and leaves out a portion. Among approximately 9,000 clones, about 89% were seen once, and the ten largest hold roughly 3.8%. The source of the sample is a study of chemoradiotherapy in HPV16-positive cancers. In the study overall: Candidate HPV-specific T-cell clones and common TCR motifs came from functional assays in a couple of HPV16-positive patients.

Samples were taken several times over chemoradiotherapy. V lost 3 bases and J lost 4; bases outside the gene matches: 6. Germline CDR1 is KGHSH and CDR2 is LQKENI. The CDR3 loop spans 16 amino acids. Findings of the study overall: During treatment, candidate HPV-specific clones and E7-related motifs expanded in tumor. Functional assays defining HPV-specific T cells used only a couple of HPV16-positive patients.

The source was blood, collected from a patient who underwent chemoradiotherapy. The chain recombines TRBV18 with TRBJ2-6; TRBD1 matches 7 bases. This clonotype was sampled from a human donor with HPV-associated anogenital cancer. This CDR3 is CASSPIQGKGANVLTF. The CDR3 region has the DNA TGTGCCAGCTCACCTATACAGGGGAAAGGGGCCAACGTCCTGACTTTC. Full variable domain (outside the CDR3, taken from reference TRBV18 and TRBJ2-6): NAGVMQNPRHLVRRRGQEARLRCSPMKGHSHVYWYRQLPEEGLKFMVYLQKENIIDESGMPKERFSAEFPKEGPSILRIQQVVRGDSAAYFCASSPIQGKGANVLTFGAGSRLTVL.